The next 22 T cell receptor beta chains were all read from a single sample in a study of CD8 T cells in Susac syndrome. Random hexamers served to reverse transcribe roughly 0.5 to 1 ug RNA. TCRdb recomputed calls from the immunoSEQ multiplex PCR reads with MiXCR, one row per CDR3 protein. The table shows 25,000 to 30,000 distinct CDR3 sequences, with 94% occurring only once. The sample comprised CD8+ T cells from PBMCs. The receptors were sampled from a human donor in good health.

This chain joins TRBV11-2 and TRBJ2-1; TRBD2 agrees at 9 bases. Germline V gene sequence: CDR1 SGHAT, CDR2 FQNNGV. The ends lost 4 bases at V and 4 bases at J; junction bases unmatched: 5. The CDR3 is made up of 15 amino acids. CDR3 sequence (DNA): TGTGCCAGCAGCTGGCCGGGACTAGCATACAATGAGCAGTTCTTC. This translates into CASSWPGLAYNEQFF.

This clonotype was seen a single time. CDR3 bases: TGCGCCAGCAGCCAAGATAAATCGAACAGTCAACCACCCCTCCACTTT. This sequence encodes CASSQDKSNSQPPLHF. The V gene is TRBV4-3, the J gene TRBJ1-6; D remains unclear. The CDR3 is 16 amino acids. Germline CDR1 and CDR2: LGHNA and YSLEER. V lost 0 bases, J lost 11 bases, and 17 bases lay in between.

The gene calls are TRBV5-6 and TRBJ2-1; 7 nucleotides line up with TRBD2. The CDR3 spans 15 residues. Trimming cost V 2 bases and J 0 bases; bases outside gene matches: 2. Germline V gene data show CDR1 as SGHDT and CDR2 as YYEEEE. The CDR3 sequence is CASSFSGTSYNEQFF. The CDR3 DNA follows: TGTGCCAGCAGCTTCAGCGGGACCTCCTACAATGAGCAGTTCTTC.

V is TRBV19 and J is TRBJ1-2, with TRBD1 as a possible D gene (6 bases). The CDR3 is 14 residues long. Germline CDR1 is LNHDA and CDR2 is SQIVND (reference sequence). V shed 9 bases and J shed 4 bases, with 18 bases lying between them. For the CDR3, the DNA is TGTGCCAGCCAGCCCGGGGGCGGTCTCTATGGCTACACCTTC. Translated, it gives CASQPGGGLYGYTF.

In this sample, this clonotype turned up a few times. Germline and junction disagree at one end, which may indicate a read error. The CDR3 region is CASSPREAPISYEQYF. The CDR3 bases are TGTGCCAGCAGCCCCAGGGAGGCTCCTATCTCCTACGAGCAGTACTTC. The genes are TRBV4-1 and TRBJ2-7; tentative D call: TRBD2 (6 bases). CDR3 length: 16 amino acids. Germline lookup yields CDR1 MGHRA and CDR2 YSYEKL.

This clonotype is a singleton in its sample. The chain is built from TRBV6-5 and TRBJ1-1; a possible D gene is TRBD1 (6 bases). CDR1 and CDR2 (germline): MNHEY, SVGAGI. V was trimmed by 4 bases and J by 0 bases, leaving 12 bases between them. CDR3 size: 15 residues. The CDR3 nucleotides are TGTGCCAGCAGTTCTCGGACAGAAATGAACACTGAAGCTTTCTTT. Protein sequence: CASSSRTEMNTEAFF.

This chain links TRBV5-6 with TRBJ2-3, with no clear D. Per germline, CDR1 SGHDT and CDR2 YYEEEE. The CDR3 length is 13 residues. The ends were cut back, 3 bases at V and 6 bases at J, with 11 bases in the middle. The CDR3 loop is CASSSLLGDTQYF. The DNA of the CDR3 is TGTGCCAGCAGCTCCCTCCTAGGGGATACGCAGTATTTT.

This CDR3 is CASSQEGFSDEQYF. CDR3 DNA sequence: TGCGCCAGCAGCCAAGAAGGGTTTTCTGACGAGCAGTACTTC. The chain is built from TRBV4-1 and TRBJ2-7; D gene unclear. The CDR3 totals 14 residues. Germline V gene lookup returns CDR1 MGHRA and CDR2 YSYEKL. Trimming pared 0 bases from V and 5 bases from J, leaving 11 bases between.

V gene TRBV2 combines with J gene TRBJ2-7; the match to TRBD2 covers 7 bases. This CDR3 is built from 13 residues. Trimming took 10 bases from V and 5 from J; bases not matched to a gene: 11. Germline V lookup: CDR1 SNHLY, CDR2 FYNNEI. The CDR3 nucleotides read TGTGCCAACAGGCGGGGGTTTAAGAACGAGCAGTACTTC. It encodes CANRRGFKNEQYF.

The CDR3: CASSPAGTGAGDEQFF. CDR3 bases: TGCGCCAGCAGTCCAGCCGGGACAGGGGCAGGCGATGAGCAGTTCTTC. The chain recombines TRBV4-3 with TRBJ2-1; 10 positions match TRBD1. With V trimmed by 6 bases and J by 8 bases, 13 bases remained unmatched. CDR1 is LGHNA and CDR2 is YSLEER in the germline V gene. The CDR3 totals 16 residues.

V usage is TRBV14 and J usage is TRBJ1-1; 9 nucleotides line up with TRBD1. After removal of 4 bases from V and 11 bases from J, the junction contained 14 bases not matched to a gene. Germline CDR1 and CDR2: SGHDN and FVKESK. The CDR3 consists of 15 residues. The CDR3 nucleotides read TGTGCCAGCAGCCCCTCGACAGGGGGAAGTGTTACGGCTTTCTTT. Amino acids: CASSPSTGGSVTAFF. Looking up the rest from reference TRBV14 and TRBJ1-1 gives the full variable domain: EAGVTQFPSHSVIEKGQTVTLRCDPISGHDNLYWYRRVMGKEIKFLLHFVKESKQDESGMPNNRFLAERTGGTYSTLKVQPAELEDSGVYFCASSPSTGGSVTAFFGQGTRLTVV.

The table lists this clonotype with a count of one. This chain links TRBV11-2 with TRBJ2-7; unclear D gene. Trimming removed 2 bases from V and 3 bases from J, with 14 bases in between. Germline CDR1 reads SGHAT; CDR2 reads FQNNGV. The CDR3 covers 15 residues. The CDR3: CASSLLNRKYYEQYF. DNA of the CDR3: TGTGCCAGCAGCTTATTGAATAGGAAATACTACGAGCAGTACTTC.

The chain is built from TRBV18 and TRBJ1-1, with 10 nucleotides matching TRBD1. Germline CDR1 is KGHSH and CDR2 is LQKENI. V dropped 3 bases and J dropped 5; count of bases not matched to a gene: 6. The CDR3 spans 15 residues. Here the CDR3 DNA reads TGTGCCAGCTCACCTACACGACAGGGGGCTACTGAAGCTTTCTTT. Translation: CASSPTRQGATEAFF.

The CDR3 nucleotides read TGTGCCAGTCGAGGGGGCAGGGGCGGGAACTCCTACGAGCAGTACTTC. Its translation: CASRGGRGGNSYEQYF. The chain employs TRBV19 and TRBJ2-7, with D possibly being TRBD1 (7 bases). The CDR3 has 16 amino acids. From germline, CDR1 is LNHDA and CDR2 SQIVND (reference sequence). Trimming removed 8 bases from V and 0 bases from J, with 20 bases in between. Full variable domain (outside the CDR3, taken from reference TRBV19 and TRBJ2-7): DGGITQSPKYLFRKEGQNVTLSCEQNLNHDAMYWYRQDPGQGLRLIYYSQIVNDFQKGDIAEGYSVSREKKESFPLTVTSAQKNPTAFYLCASRGGRGGNSYEQYFGPGTRLTVT.

V usage is TRBV27 and J usage is TRBJ1-1, with D possibly being TRBD1 (5 bases). Germline lookup yields CDR1 MNHEY and CDR2 SMNVEV (reference sequence). The CDR3 extends over 16 amino acids. Trimming removed 5 bases at V and 3 bases at J, with 19 bases between. The CDR3 DNA reads as TGTGCCAGCAGTACCCACCCAGGGTACATGGACACTGAAGCTTTCTTT. This gives the protein CASSTHPGYMDTEAFF.

CDR3 loop: CASSLGSREQFF. In nucleotides, the CDR3 is TGTGCCAGCAGCTTGGGGTCGAGGGAGCAGTTCTTC. This chain uses TRBV5-4 with TRBJ2-1, with D uncertain. This CDR3 spans 12 amino acids. Per germline, CDR1 SGHNT and CDR2 YYREEE (reference sequence). V lost 0 bases and J 10 bases, leaving 8 bases between the germline ends.

The V and J genes are TRBV5-5 and TRBJ2-7; D is possibly TRBD1 (5 bases). Between the trimmed V and J ends, which lost 3 bases and 3 bases, there was a span of 10 bases. This CDR3 region has 13 residues. Germline-derived CDR1 and CDR2 are SGHKS and YYEKEE (reference sequence). DNA of the CDR3: TGTGCCAGCAGCTCGGACAATTTCTACGAGCAGTACTTC. This encodes CASSSDNFYEQYF.

This clonotype was observed a single time. The chain employs TRBV11-2 and TRBJ2-1, with 8 bases aligning to TRBD2. CDR3 length: 15 amino acids. CDR1 is SGHAT and CDR2 is FQNNGV in the germline V gene. After removal of 0 bases from V and 10 bases from J, the junction contained 8 bases not matched to a gene. The CDR3 reads CASSLDGGDWEEQFF. Written as DNA, the CDR3 is TGTGCCAGCAGCTTAGACGGGGGGGATTGGGAAGAGCAGTTCTTC.

The chain uses TRBV7-2 and TRBJ2-1, with D uncertain. The CDR3 loop spans 13 amino acids. V lost 5 bases and J 10 bases, leaving 15 bases between the germline ends. The germline CDR1 and CDR2 sequences are SGHTA and FQGNSA. The CDR3 nucleotides read TGTGCCAGCAGCCCCCCCGGACGTCGGGAGCAGTTCTTC. Protein sequence: CASSPPGRREQFF.

The J gene is TRBJ2-3, the V gene TRBV27, with 10 bases fitting TRBD1. Germline V gene lookup returns CDR1 MNHEY and CDR2 SMNVEV (reference sequence). J lost 0 bases, V lost 6 bases, and 15 bases had no gene match. This CDR3 is built from 19 residues. DNA for the CDR3: TGTGCCAGCAGCAGTCGGGACAGGGGTTCTACCTTTAGCACAGATACGCAGTATTTT. This codes for CASSSRDRGSTFSTDTQYF.

The genes are TRBV20-1 and TRBJ1-5; tentative D call: TRBD1 (5 bases). CDR3 length: 14 residues. Looked up from germline, CDR1 is DFQATT and CDR2 is SNEGSKA (reference sequence). The germline V and J ends were trimmed by 1 base and 7 bases, with 14 bases remaining between them. Here the CDR3 reads CSARGNQGNQPQHF. The CDR3 region has the DNA TGCAGTGCTAGAGGAAATCAGGGTAACCAGCCCCAGCATTTT.

This chain connects TRBV6-2 or TRBV6-3 to TRBJ2-7, with D perhaps TRBD1 or TRBD2 (5 bases each). Germline-derived CDR1 and CDR2 are MNHEY and SVGEGT. The CDR3 sequence is 17 residues long. The V end was cut by 0 bases, the J end by 2 bases, with 17 bases between. The CDR3 sequence: CASSYSQTGTETYEQYF. The DNA of the CDR3 is TGTGCCAGCAGTTACTCCCAAACCGGGACGGAGACCTACGAGCAGTACTTC.